This TCR beta chain stems from a study of blood T cells in healthy people across ages. Background on the study: Through template switching, about one barcoded beta molecule was captured per two T cells, as measured in model experiments.

Primed by a sample-barcoded 5' primer and a J-beta primer mix, a second PCR proceeded for about 6 to 11 cycles. Individual samples furnished no less than 3 million CDR3-containing paired-end reads apiece. TCRdb re-called the 5' RACE reads through MiXCR, storing one row per CDR3 protein. The table records around 790,000 distinct CDR3 sequences, around two fifths of them present only once. There are a few counts of this clonotype. Its antigen is still unknown. Broader study findings: When one million T cells were used, diversity estimates were thought to be underestimates. Roughly linear declines in TCR beta diversity per million T cells occurred with age.

The V end was cut by 3 bases, the J end by 0 bases, with 9 bases between. Germline V CDR1 and CDR2: DFQATT, SNEGSKA (reference sequence). The CDR3 loop spans 13 amino acids. This chain uses TRBV20-1 with TRBJ2-7, with D possibly being TRBD2 (5 bases). Material for sequencing was blood. This sequence originates from a man aged 55 to 70 in good health. The CDR3 sequence is CSASKTTSYEQYF. In DNA, the CDR3 is TGCAGTGCTAGTAAGACTACCTCCTACGAGCAGTACTTC.